The clone carrying this TCR beta chain was picked up many times. Antigen specificity is unknown. This CDR3 is 12 amino acids long. V was clipped by 3 bases and J by 1 base, with 6 bases between them. Germline loops: CDR1 DFQATT, CDR2 SNEGSKA (reference sequence). One entry per CDR3 protein, called by TCRdb with MiXCR from the 5' RACE reads. The table has under 900,000 distinct CDR3 sequences, around a sixth seen once; the top ten hold 13%. These data belong to a study of identical twins. General study results and limits: Partly confounded zero-insertion analyses could result from invariant MAIT and iNKT cells.

This sample was also put to use in a study of T cells expressing NK-cell markers. As reported in that work: Repertoires of TCR beta were obtained from T cells sorted as CD3+CD56+NKG2C+, CD3+CD56+NKG2C- and CD3+CD56-NKG2C+. Eight donors were sequenced, of whom seven were HCMV-seropositive, while the remaining one was HCMV-seronegative. Several donors likewise had their CD3+CD56-NKG2C+ fraction led by these clonotypes.

The V gene is TRBV20-1, the J gene TRBJ1-1, with unresolved D. The clonotype originates from a young woman in good health. The sequencing input was PBMCs. The CDR3 protein is CSARSGNTEAFF. The CDR3 DNA reads TGCAGTGCTAGGTCAGGGAACACTGAAGCTTTCTTT.